A single sample gave rise to the 23 T cell receptor beta chains below, sequenced in a study of lymphopenia after photon versus proton radiotherapy (dated by TCRdb to 2018 to 2020). Library method: the immunoSEQ multiplex PCR assay. Here the immuneACCESS table is served through TCRdb, limited to in-frame sequences with V and J called. Missing clones are a known gap in these copies; in checked studies unresolved V genes cover under half, and the rest lacks a known reason. Across this sample there are roughly 30,000 clones, with about four fifths seen only once. The ten largest clones represent approximately 29% of the sample. Sequences were derived from peripheral blood, sampled from a patient treated with photon-based radiotherapy. These TCRs come from a man aged 45-60 years with gastric cancer.

The chain joins TRBV10-2 to TRBJ2-5; TRBD2 matches 13 bases. The ends lost 3 bases at V and 3 bases at J; junction bases unmatched: 1. CDR3 length: 15 residues. From germline, CDR1 is WSHSY and CDR2 SAAADI. The CDR3 loop reads CASSELAGGEETQYF. The CDR3 nucleotides are TGCGCCAGCAGTGAACTAGCGGGGGGGGAAGAGACCCAGTACTTC.

The chain recombines TRBV7-3 with TRBJ2-6; possibly TRBD1 for D (5 bases). V shed 4 bases and J shed 0 bases, with 7 bases lying between them. Germline V gene data show CDR1 as SGHTA and CDR2 as FQGTGA. The CDR3 length is 15 residues. CDR3 loop: CASSSRASGANVLTF. The CDR3 nucleotides read TGTGCCAGCAGCTCCAGGGCCTCTGGGGCCAACGTCCTGACTTTC.

The gene calls are TRBV2 and TRBJ1-5; TRBD1 aligns across 9 bases. The CDR3 length is 14 residues. J was trimmed by 6 bases and V by 6 bases; bases with no gene match: 6. Germline CDR1 SNHLY, CDR2 FYNNEI. CDR3 in amino acids: CASRVQGASQPQHF. The CDR3 region has the DNA TGTGCCAGCAGGGTACAGGGGGCATCTCAGCCCCAGCATTTT.

This chain joins TRBV10-3 and TRBJ1-1; 8 nucleotides agree with TRBD1. Germline assignment: CDR1 ENHRY and CDR2 SYGVKD. V lost 8 bases, J lost 1 base, and 3 bases stayed unmatched. The CDR3 runs to 13 residues. The CDR3 nucleotides are TGTGCCATCGACAGGGGTGCGAACACTGAAGCTTTCTTT. Its translation is CAIDRGANTEAFF.

The chain uses TRBV7-3 and TRBJ2-1; D gene uncertain. The CDR3 has 15 amino acids. Per germline, CDR1 SGHTA and CDR2 FQGTGA. V lost 5 bases and J 0 bases, leaving 11 bases between the germline ends. CDR3: CASSLDVSSYNEQFF. DNA for the CDR3: TGTGCCAGCAGCCTAGACGTAAGCTCCTACAATGAGCAGTTCTTC. Drawing the rest from reference TRBV7-3 and TRBJ2-1, the complete variable domain is GAGVSQTPSNKVTEKGKYVELRCDPISGHTALYWYRQSLGQGPEFLIYFQGTGAADDSGLPNDRFFAVRPEGSVSTLKIQRTERGDSAVYLCASSLDVSSYNEQFFGPGTRLTVL.

This clone rates as medium-sized. V gene TRBV6-5 combines with J gene TRBJ2-5; 15 bases are shared with TRBD2. The CDR3 sequence is 15 residues long. The germline CDR1 and CDR2 sequences are MNHEY and SVGAGI. V gave up 8 bases and J gave up 1 base; unmatched junction bases: 2. Here the CDR3 DNA reads TGTGCCAGCGGGACTAGCGGGGGGCCCCAAGAGACCCAGTACTTC. Protein sequence: CASGTSGGPQETQYF.

This chain joins TRBV15 and TRBJ2-2; D might be TRBD2 (6 bases). V dropped 0 bases and J dropped 5 bases, with 13 bases sitting between them. The germline gives CDR1 LNHNV, CDR2 YYDKDF (reference sequence). This CDR3 spans 16 amino acids. CDR3: CATSRDGGARTGELFF. The CDR3 bases are TGTGCCACCAGCAGAGATGGAGGGGCGAGGACCGGGGAGCTGTTTTTT.

This chain connects TRBV5-1 to TRBJ2-1, with 14 nucleotides matching TRBD2. The V and J ends lost 4 bases and 3 bases, in that order; junction bases with no gene match: 3. This CDR3 is 16 amino acids long. The germline V gene has CDR1 SGHRS and CDR2 YFSETQ. CDR3 nucleotides: TGCGCCAGCAGCCCCGGACTAGCGGGGGGCTACAATGAGCAGTTCTTC. It encodes CASSPGLAGGYNEQFF. Using reference TRBV5-1 and TRBJ2-1 for the parts outside the CDR3, the full variable domain is KAGVTQTPRYLIKTRGQQVTLSCSPISGHRSVSWYQQTPGQGLQFLFEYFSETQRNKGNFPGRFSGRQFSNSRSEMNVSTLELGDSALYLCASSPGLAGGYNEQFFGPGTRLTVL.

The CDR3 is CASSLQGAENIQYF. The CDR3 bases are TGTGCCAGCAGTTTACAGGGAGCGGAAAACATTCAGTACTTC. This rearrangement joins TRBV28 to TRBJ2-4; D may correspond to TRBD1 or TRBD2 (5 bases each). Germline CDR1 MDHEN, CDR2 SYDVKM. The CDR3 contains 14 residues. V lost 2 bases and J lost 5, with 10 bases in between.

The rearrangement uses TRBV11-2 and TRBJ2-1; the D is unclear. Germline lookup yields CDR1 SGHAT and CDR2 FQNNGV. Trimming cost V 1 base and J 4 bases, with 5 bases left between them. This CDR3 is 13 amino acids long. DNA of the CDR3: TGTGCCAGCAGCTTAGCTAGGTACAATGAGCAGTTCTTC. Amino acids: CASSLARYNEQFF.

This chain connects TRBV7-2 to TRBJ2-2; 7 nucleotides agree with TRBD1. This CDR3 is built from 20 residues. V gave up 0 bases and J gave up 0 bases; unmatched junction bases: 13. The germline V gene has CDR1 SGHTA and CDR2 FQGNSA. CDR3 sequence reads: CASSLAGQIYRGSNTGELFF. In nucleotides, the CDR3 is TGTGCCAGCAGCTTAGCAGGACAGATCTACAGGGGTTCGAACACCGGGGAGCTGTTTTTT.

V is TRBV5-4 and J is TRBJ2-2; 10 nucleotides line up with TRBD1. CDR3 length: 16 residues. Germline CDR1 reads SGHNT; CDR2 reads YYREEE (reference sequence). Trimming removed 7 bases from V and 3 bases from J; junction bases left unmatched: 9. The CDR3 nucleotides are TGTGCCAGCGCGGCGTCGACAGGGGGCTACACCGGGGAGCTGTTTTTT. This codes for CASAASTGGYTGELFF. Full variable domain (rest looked up from reference TRBV5-4 and TRBJ2-2): ETGVTQSPTHLIKTRGQQVTLRCSSQSGHNTVSWYQQALGQGPQFIFQYYREEENGRGNFPPRFSGLQFPNYSSELNVNALELDDSALYLCASAASTGGYTGELFFGEGSRLTVL.

This chain links TRBV11-2 with TRBJ2-2; D perhaps matches TRBD1 (5 bases). The V and J ends lost 5 bases and 1 base respectively, with 11 bases between them. The CDR3 runs to 15 residues. Germline loops: CDR1 SGHAT, CDR2 FQNNGV. DNA of the CDR3: TGTGCCAGCAGCGCCAGGACAAGGAACACCGGGGAGCTGTTTTTT. This encodes CASSARTRNTGELFF. Filled out from reference TRBV11-2 and TRBJ2-2, the complete variable domain reads EAGVAQSPRYKIIEKRQSVAFWCNPISGHATLYWYQQILGQGPKLLIQFQNNGVVDDSQLPKDRFSAERLKGVDSTLKIQPAKLEDSAVYLCASSARTRNTGELFFGEGSRLTVL.

The chain uses TRBV5-1 and TRBJ2-7; no reliable D call. CDR1 and CDR2 (germline): SGHRS, YFSETQ. This CDR3 region has 13 residues. V was clipped by 4 bases and J by 2 bases, with 10 bases between them. CDR3 amino acids: CASSPLGAYEQYF. In DNA, the CDR3 is TGCGCCAGCAGCCCCCTCGGAGCCTACGAGCAGTACTTC.

V and J are TRBV10-3 and TRBJ2-3; D could derive from TRBD1 or TRBD2 (6 bases each). Germline V gene sequence: CDR1 ENHRY, CDR2 SYGVKD. The CDR3 is made up of 15 amino acids. V gave up 0 bases and J gave up 4 bases, with 11 bases separating them. CDR3 nucleotides: TGTGCCATCAGTGAGTCGTGGGGGGCCGCAGATACGCAGTATTTT. Translation: CAISESWGAADTQYF.

V usage is TRBV5-1 and J usage is TRBJ2-3; D is possibly TRBD1 (5 bases). Germline CDR1 reads SGHRS; CDR2 reads YFSETQ. Trimming pared 0 bases from V and 11 bases from J, leaving 7 bases between. This CDR3 is built from 11 residues. CDR3 sequence: CASSLDRRQYF. The CDR3 bases are TGCGCCAGCAGCTTGGACAGGAGGCAGTATTTT.

The V and J genes are TRBV11-2 and TRBJ2-7; D unresolved. The CDR3 contains 10 residues. The germline V gene has CDR1 SGHAT and CDR2 FQNNGV. With 3 bases removed from V and 7 bases from J, the gap between germline ends came to 4 bases. CDR3 coding DNA: TGTGCCAGCAGCTTGGGAGAGCAGTACTTC. Encoded protein: CASSLGEQYF.

This clone was seen a handful of times. The chain is built from TRBV5-4 and TRBJ1-2; TRBD1 matches at 9 bases. CDR1 is SGHNT and CDR2 is YYREEE in the germline V gene (reference sequence). The CDR3 runs 14 residues. V dropped 3 bases and J dropped 7; count of bases not matched to a gene: 7. CDR3 DNA: TGTGCCAGCAGCTCGGACAGGGGTCAAGGTGGCTACACCTTC. Translated, it gives CASSSDRGQGGYTF.

The V gene is TRBV7-3, the J gene TRBJ2-2; D is perhaps TRBD1 (5 bases). V lost 5 bases and J 7 bases, leaving 14 bases between the germline ends. Germline V CDR1 and CDR2: SGHTA, FQGTGA. The CDR3 covers 14 residues. This CDR3 reads CASSPRSGFGELFF. CDR3 sequence (DNA): TGTGCCAGCAGCCCACGGTCAGGGTTCGGGGAGCTGTTTTTT.

This chain links TRBV15 with TRBJ2-1, with 10 bases matching TRBD2. The V and J ends lost 5 bases and 4 bases, in that order; junction bases with no gene match: 17. Per germline, CDR1 LNHNV and CDR2 YYDKDF (reference sequence). The CDR3 consists of 19 residues. The CDR3 sequence is CATSVSLRVAGGRYNEQFF. For the CDR3, the DNA is TGTGCCACCAGCGTAAGCTTGAGGGTAGCGGGGGGCCGATACAATGAGCAGTTCTTC.

The chain is built from TRBV25-1 and TRBJ2-1; TRBD2 matches 10 bases. The CDR3 runs 16 residues. Germline lookup yields CDR1 MGHDK and CDR2 SYGVNS. Trimming took 5 bases from V and 4 from J; bases not matched to a gene: 8. CDR3 amino acids: CASSQQGLAVYNEQFF. The DNA for the CDR3 is TGTGCCAGCAGTCAGCAAGGACTAGCGGTATACAATGAGCAGTTCTTC.

The rearrangement uses TRBV10-3 and TRBJ2-1; 10 bases fit TRBD1. The V and J ends lost 9 bases and 5 bases, in that order; junction bases with no gene match: 1. CDR3 length: 12 amino acids. Germline CDR1 is ENHRY and CDR2 is SYGVKD. The CDR3 protein is CAMGTGDNEQFF. CDR3 bases: TGTGCCATGGGGACAGGGGACAATGAGCAGTTCTTC.

J is TRBJ1-4 and V is TRBV21-1. TRBV21-1 is flagged as a pseudogene. This CDR3 is built from 14 residues. CDR3: CASSKKRFREKLFF. In DNA form, the CDR3 reads TGTGCCAGCAGCAAAAAACGGTTCAGAGAAAAACTGTTTTTT.